The present TCR beta chain was sequenced within a study of blood T cell repertoires in COVID-19. The wider study: Nucleic acid was either cDNA or gDNA, and it came from T cells, B-cell-depleted T cells, or PBMCs.

TCRdb's copy holds only in-frame clones and misses some; the assay was immunoSEQ multiplex PCR. The sample lists 300,000 to 450,000 clones, approximately 80% occurring once. The TCR originated in a human donor with acute or convalescent COVID-19. The donor label of this sample is uncertain. Input material: peripheral blood.

The CDR3 is CASSDLKGDRETQYF. CDR3 coding DNA: TGCGCCAGCAGTGACCTAAAGGGGGACCGGGAGACCCAGTACTTC. V and J are TRBV10-1 and TRBJ2-5, with D tentatively TRBD1 (6 bases). Looked up from germline, CDR1 is WNHNN and CDR2 is SYGVQD (reference sequence). The CDR3 has 15 residues. The V and J ends lost 3 bases and 5 bases respectively, with 16 bases between them.